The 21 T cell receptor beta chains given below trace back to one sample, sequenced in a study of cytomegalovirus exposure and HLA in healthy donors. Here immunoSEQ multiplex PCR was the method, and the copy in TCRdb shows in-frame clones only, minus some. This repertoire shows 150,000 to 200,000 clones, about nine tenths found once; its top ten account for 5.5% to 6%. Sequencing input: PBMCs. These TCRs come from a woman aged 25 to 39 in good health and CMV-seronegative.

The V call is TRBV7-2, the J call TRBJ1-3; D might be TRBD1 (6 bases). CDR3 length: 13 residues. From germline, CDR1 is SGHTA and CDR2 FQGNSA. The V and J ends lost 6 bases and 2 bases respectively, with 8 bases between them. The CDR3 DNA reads TGTGCCAGCAGGAAGGGGGCTGGAAACACCATATATTTT. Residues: CASRKGAGNTIYF.

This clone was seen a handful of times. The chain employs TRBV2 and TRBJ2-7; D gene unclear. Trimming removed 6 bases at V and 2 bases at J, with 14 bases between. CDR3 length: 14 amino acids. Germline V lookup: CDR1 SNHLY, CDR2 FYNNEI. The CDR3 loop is CASSPDSLPYEQYF. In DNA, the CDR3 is TGTGCCAGCAGCCCCGACTCGCTCCCCTACGAGCAGTACTTC.

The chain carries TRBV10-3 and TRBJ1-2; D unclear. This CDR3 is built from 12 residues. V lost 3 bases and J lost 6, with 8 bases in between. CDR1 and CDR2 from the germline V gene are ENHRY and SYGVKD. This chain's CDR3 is CAISDASDGYTF. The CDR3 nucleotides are TGTGCCATCAGTGATGCAAGCGATGGCTACACCTTC.

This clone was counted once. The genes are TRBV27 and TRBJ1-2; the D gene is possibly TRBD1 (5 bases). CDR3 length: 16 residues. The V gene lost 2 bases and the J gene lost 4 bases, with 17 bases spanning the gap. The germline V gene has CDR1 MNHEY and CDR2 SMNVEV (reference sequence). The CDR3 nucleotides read TGTGCCAGCAGTTTAGACGGGACGGACGACTTCTATGGCTACACCTTC. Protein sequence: CASSLDGTDDFYGYTF.

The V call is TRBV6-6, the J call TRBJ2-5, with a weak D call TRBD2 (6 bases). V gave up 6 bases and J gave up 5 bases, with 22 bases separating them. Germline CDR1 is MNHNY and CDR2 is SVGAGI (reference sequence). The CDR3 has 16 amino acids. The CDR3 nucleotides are TGTGCCAGCAGCCCGGGGCGCGGGGAGGAACGGGAGACCCAGTACTTC. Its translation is CASSPGRGEERETQYF.

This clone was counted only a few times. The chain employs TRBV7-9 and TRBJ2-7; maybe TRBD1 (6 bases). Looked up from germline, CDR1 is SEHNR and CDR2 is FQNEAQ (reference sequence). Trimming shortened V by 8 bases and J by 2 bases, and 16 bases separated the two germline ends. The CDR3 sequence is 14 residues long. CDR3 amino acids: CASHPLDRPYEQYF. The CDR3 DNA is TGTGCCAGCCATCCCCTAGACAGGCCCTACGAGCAGTACTTC.

CDR3 in DNA: TGTGCCAGCAGCCTCGGACAGGGGGGAAACACCATATATTTT. This encodes CASSLGQGGNTIYF. The chain has TRBV11-2 and TRBJ1-3; TRBD1 aligns across 9 bases. V lost 5 bases, J lost 4 bases, and 3 bases stayed unmatched. The CDR3 consists of 14 residues. In germline, CDR1 is SGHAT, CDR2 FQNNGV.

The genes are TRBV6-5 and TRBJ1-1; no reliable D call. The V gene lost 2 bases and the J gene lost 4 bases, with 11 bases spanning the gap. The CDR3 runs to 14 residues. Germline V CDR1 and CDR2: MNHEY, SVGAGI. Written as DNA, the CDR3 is TGTGCCAGCAGTTACGACCCCCTGGGCACTGAAGCTTTCTTT. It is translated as CASSYDPLGTEAFF.

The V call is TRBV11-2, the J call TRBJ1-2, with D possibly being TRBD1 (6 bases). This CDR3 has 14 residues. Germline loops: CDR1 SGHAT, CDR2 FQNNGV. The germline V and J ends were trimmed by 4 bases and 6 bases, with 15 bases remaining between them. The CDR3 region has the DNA TGTGCCAGCAGCTCTGGGGGGGGCTGGGATGGCTACACCTTC. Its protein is CASSSGGGWDGYTF.

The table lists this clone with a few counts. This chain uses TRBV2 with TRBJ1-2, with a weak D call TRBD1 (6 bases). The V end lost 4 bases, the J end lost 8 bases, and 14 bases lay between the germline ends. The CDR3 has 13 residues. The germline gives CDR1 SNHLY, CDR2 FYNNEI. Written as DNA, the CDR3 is TGTGCCAGCAGTGTCTCAGGGGCGCAGGGCTACACCTTC. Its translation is CASSVSGAQGYTF.

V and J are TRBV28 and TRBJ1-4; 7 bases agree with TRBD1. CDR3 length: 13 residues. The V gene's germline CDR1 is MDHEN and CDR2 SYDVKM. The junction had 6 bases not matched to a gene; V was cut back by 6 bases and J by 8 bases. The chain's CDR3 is CASSSGQPEKLFF. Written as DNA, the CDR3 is TGTGCCAGCAGCTCGGGACAGCCCGAAAAACTGTTTTTT.

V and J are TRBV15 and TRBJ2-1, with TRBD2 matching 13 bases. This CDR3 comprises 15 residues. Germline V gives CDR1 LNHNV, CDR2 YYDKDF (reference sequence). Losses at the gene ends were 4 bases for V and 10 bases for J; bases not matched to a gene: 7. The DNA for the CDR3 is TGTGCCACCAGCATGGGGACTAGCGGGACTGGCGAGCAGTTCTTC. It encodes CATSMGTSGTGEQFF.

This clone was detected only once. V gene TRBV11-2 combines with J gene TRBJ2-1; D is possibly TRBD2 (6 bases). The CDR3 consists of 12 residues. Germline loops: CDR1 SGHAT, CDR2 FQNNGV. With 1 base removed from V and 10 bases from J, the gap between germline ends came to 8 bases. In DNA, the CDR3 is TGTGCCAGCAGCTTAGGGAGGGTAGAGCAGTTCTTC. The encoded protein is CASSLGRVEQFF. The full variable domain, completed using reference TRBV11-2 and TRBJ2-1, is EAGVAQSPRYKIIEKRQSVAFWCNPISGHATLYWYQQILGQGPKLLIQFQNNGVVDDSQLPKDRFSAERLKGVDSTLKIQPAKLEDSAVYLCASSLGRVEQFFGPGTRLTVL.

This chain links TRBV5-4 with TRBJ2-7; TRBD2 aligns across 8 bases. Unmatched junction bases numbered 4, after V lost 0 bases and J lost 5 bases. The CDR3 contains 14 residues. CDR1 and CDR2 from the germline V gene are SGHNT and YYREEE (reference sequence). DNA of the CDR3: TGTGCCAGCAGCTTGGGTCCGACTAGCGACGAGCAGTACTTC. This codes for CASSLGPTSDEQYF.

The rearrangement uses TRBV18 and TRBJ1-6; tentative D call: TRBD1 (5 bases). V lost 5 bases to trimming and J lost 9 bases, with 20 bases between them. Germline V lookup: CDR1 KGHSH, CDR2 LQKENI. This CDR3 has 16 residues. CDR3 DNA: TGTGCCAGCTCAGGTTACCAGGGAGGTTATGGTTCACCCCTCCACTTT. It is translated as CASSGYQGGYGSPLHF.

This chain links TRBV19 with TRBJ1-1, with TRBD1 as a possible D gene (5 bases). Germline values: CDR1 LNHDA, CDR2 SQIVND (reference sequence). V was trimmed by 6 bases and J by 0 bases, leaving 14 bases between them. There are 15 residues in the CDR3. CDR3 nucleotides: TGTGCCAGTAGCCCGCGGGGGTCACTGAACACTGAAGCTTTCTTT. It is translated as CASSPRGSLNTEAFF.

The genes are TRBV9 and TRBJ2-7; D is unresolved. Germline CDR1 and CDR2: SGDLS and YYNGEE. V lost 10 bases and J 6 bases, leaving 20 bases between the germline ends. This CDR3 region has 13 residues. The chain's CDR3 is CAVPRIGPGEQYF. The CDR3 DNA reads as TGTGCCGTACCCCGGATAGGGCCTGGCGAGCAGTACTTC.

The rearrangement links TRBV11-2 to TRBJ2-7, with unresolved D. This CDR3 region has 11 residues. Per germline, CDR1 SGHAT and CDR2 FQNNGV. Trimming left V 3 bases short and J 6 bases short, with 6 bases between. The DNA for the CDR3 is TGTGCCAGCAGCTTCCGGGCCGAGCAGTACTTC. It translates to CASSFRAEQYF.

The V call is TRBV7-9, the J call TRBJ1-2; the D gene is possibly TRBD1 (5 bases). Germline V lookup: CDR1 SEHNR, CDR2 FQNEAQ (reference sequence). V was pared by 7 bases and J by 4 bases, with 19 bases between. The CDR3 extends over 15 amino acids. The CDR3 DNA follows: TGTGCCAGCACAAACGGGGGATTTCTGCCCTATGGCTACACCTTC. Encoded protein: CASTNGGFLPYGYTF.

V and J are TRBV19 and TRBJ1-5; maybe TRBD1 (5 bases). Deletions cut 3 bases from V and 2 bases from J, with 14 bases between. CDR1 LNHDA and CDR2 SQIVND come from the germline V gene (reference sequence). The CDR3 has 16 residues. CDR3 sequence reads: CASSMSPGRGNQPQHF. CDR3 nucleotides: TGTGCCAGTAGTATGAGTCCAGGGAGGGGCAATCAGCCCCAGCATTTT.

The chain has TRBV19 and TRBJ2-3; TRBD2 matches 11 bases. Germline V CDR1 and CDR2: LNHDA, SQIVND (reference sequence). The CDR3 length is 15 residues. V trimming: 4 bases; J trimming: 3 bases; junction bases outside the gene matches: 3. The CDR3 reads CASSTASGGTDTQYF. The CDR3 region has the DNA TGTGCCAGTAGTACAGCTAGCGGGGGGACAGATACGCAGTATTTT.